These T cell receptor beta chains were read from a single sample in a study of spatial heterogeneity in lung cancer. TCRdb re-derived calls from the 5' RACE reads in MiXCR, one entry per CDR3 protein. The table has tens of thousands of distinct CDR3 sequences, 6% to 9% seen once. Source: PBMCs, taken at surgery. The receptors originated from a female donor with early-stage non-small cell lung cancer. Both conserved end residues are part of each CDR3. Fields, in order: J gene, CDR3 length, V gene, CDR3 protein.

j_gene: TRBJ2-3; len: 15; v_gene: TRBV5-4; CDR3aa: CASSSRTGNFDTQYF
j_gene: TRBJ2-1; len: 15; v_gene: TRBV3-1; CDR3aa: CASSLSRGESNEQFF
j_gene: TRBJ1-5; len: 15; v_gene: TRBV28; CDR3aa: CASSYRGGSNQPQHF
j_gene: TRBJ2-1; len: 14; v_gene: TRBV4-3; CDR3aa: CASSQRQGYNEQFF
j_gene: TRBJ1-2; len: 12; v_gene: TRBV5-1; CDR3aa: CASKDVDYGYTF
j_gene: TRBJ1-1; len: 16; v_gene: TRBV7-2; CDR3aa: CASRLRGGTVNTEAFF
j_gene: TRBJ2-1; len: 15; v_gene: TRBV3-1; CDR3aa: CASSQGQGNGNEQFF
j_gene: TRBJ1-1; len: 13; v_gene: TRBV20-1; CDR3aa: CSARNLADTEAFF
j_gene: TRBJ1-1; len: 15; v_gene: TRBV28; CDR3aa: CASSFPDRDISEAFF
j_gene: TRBJ2-7; len: 15; v_gene: TRBV3-1; CDR3aa: CASSHSRGIEDEQYF
j_gene: TRBJ2-1; len: 15; v_gene: TRBV2; CDR3aa: CASTLSRGVYNEQFF
j_gene: TRBJ1-6; len: 16; v_gene: TRBV7-2; CDR3aa: CASSVWQTGARSALHF
j_gene: TRBJ2-7; len: 13; v_gene: TRBV20-1; CDR3aa: CSARSDRTYEQYF
j_gene: TRBJ1-6; len: 12; v_gene: TRBV3-1; CDR3aa: CASSQGNSPLHF
j_gene: TRBJ2-1; len: 14; v_gene: TRBV9; CDR3aa: CASGLAGFYNEQFF
j_gene: TRBJ2-7; len: 18; v_gene: TRBV3-1; CDR3aa: CASRQVQSGLKPSYEQYF
j_gene: TRBJ2-6; len: 14; v_gene: TRBV19; CDR3aa: CASSIDAGANVLTF
j_gene: TRBJ1-2; len: 14; v_gene: TRBV5-1; CDR3aa: CASSPSGSQRGYTF
j_gene: TRBJ1-4; len: 17; v_gene: TRBV28; CDR3aa: CASSFPTGRVTNEKLFF
j_gene: TRBJ2-7; len: 15; v_gene: TRBV5-1; CDR3aa: CASSFFGTEGDEQYF
j_gene: TRBJ1-6; len: 13; v_gene: TRBV20-1; CDR3aa: CSALGGNNSPLHF
j_gene: TRBJ1-4; len: 15; v_gene: TRBV20-1; CDR3aa: CSARPLTSTNEKLFF
j_gene: TRBJ2-1; len: 11; v_gene: TRBV20-1; CDR3aa: CSARWGNEQFF
j_gene: TRBJ1-4; len: 14; v_gene: TRBV28; CDR3aa: CASRAGRAREKLFF
j_gene: TRBJ1-1; len: 12; v_gene: TRBV29-1; CDR3aa: CSVRWQNTEAFF
j_gene: TRBJ1-2; len: 13; v_gene: TRBV7-9; CDR3aa: CASSLASRDGYTF
j_gene: TRBJ1-2; len: 15; v_gene: TRBV7-8; CDR3aa: CASSLAFRGLGGYTF
j_gene: TRBJ1-3; len: 15; v_gene: TRBV5-1; CDR3aa: CASSLEQFSGNTIYF
j_gene: TRBJ1-5; len: 13; v_gene: TRBV7-9; CDR3aa: CASSFGEGQPQHF
j_gene: TRBJ2-7; len: 16; v_gene: TRBV7-9; CDR3aa: CASSLGTGTQSYEQYF
j_gene: TRBJ2-7; len: 13; v_gene: TRBV6-5; CDR3aa: CASRASGGYEQYF
j_gene: TRBJ1-5; len: 15; v_gene: TRBV28; CDR3aa: CASRPGQGRNQPQHF
j_gene: TRBJ2-7; len: 14; v_gene: TRBV6-2/TRBV6-3; CDR3aa: CASSYGTGPYEQYF
j_gene: TRBJ1-1; len: 12; v_gene: TRBV20-1; CDR3aa: CSARSGTLVAFF
j_gene: TRBJ1-6; len: 14; v_gene: TRBV28; CDR3aa: CASLSSSYNSPLHF
j_gene: TRBJ2-1; len: 15; v_gene: TRBV10-1; CDR3aa: CASSASGGVVDEQFF
j_gene: TRBJ2-7; len: 13; v_gene: TRBV30; CDR3aa: CAWCSGGAYEQYF
j_gene: TRBJ2-3; len: 13; v_gene: TRBV12-3/TRBV12-4; CDR3aa: CASTTTRIDTQYF
j_gene: TRBJ2-5; len: 14; v_gene: TRBV5-1; CDR3aa: CASSLIPSSETQYF
j_gene: TRBJ2-1; len: 14; v_gene: TRBV2; CDR3aa: CAASLDPGASEQFF
j_gene: TRBJ1-1; len: 15; v_gene: TRBV14; CDR3aa: CASSPSTGVNTEAFF
j_gene: TRBJ1-5; len: 14; v_gene: TRBV6-2/TRBV6-3; CDR3aa: CASSYYAHNQPQHF
j_gene: TRBJ2-3; len: 20; v_gene: TRBV4-3; CDR3aa: CASSQGAGRGKMSGTDTQYF
j_gene: TRBJ1-2; len: 16; v_gene: TRBV10-3; CDR3aa: CAISESNEAIVYGYTF
j_gene: TRBJ1-1; len: 13; v_gene: TRBV3-1; CDR3aa: CASSHNRGLLAFF
j_gene: TRBJ2-7; len: 14; v_gene: TRBV4-1; CDR3aa: CASSQDGPAYEQYF
j_gene: TRBJ1-2; len: 16; v_gene: TRBV27; CDR3aa: CASSFVRRTFLYGYTF